Sequencing of this T cell receptor (beta chain) was carried out in a study of T cell responses to AZD1222 COVID-19 vaccine. Libraries were prepared by immunoSEQ multiplex PCR; TCRdb keeps only in-frame clonotypes and omits some of them. The sample has 120,000 to 150,000 clones; roughly 91% are singletons. Germline V lookup: CDR1 MGHRA, CDR2 YSYEKL. The CDR3 is 13 residues long. V shed 1 base, J shed 6 bases, and the junction held 0 bases outside the gene matches. Here the sequenced sample was peripheral blood, taken on day 0 of AZD1222 vaccination. The J gene is TRBJ2-3, the V gene TRBV4-1, with 8 bases lining up with TRBD2. This receptor was obtained from an adult in good health. The CDR3 protein is CASSQGGGDTQYF. DNA for the CDR3: TGCGCCAGCAGCCAAGGCGGGGGGGATACGCAGTATTTT.